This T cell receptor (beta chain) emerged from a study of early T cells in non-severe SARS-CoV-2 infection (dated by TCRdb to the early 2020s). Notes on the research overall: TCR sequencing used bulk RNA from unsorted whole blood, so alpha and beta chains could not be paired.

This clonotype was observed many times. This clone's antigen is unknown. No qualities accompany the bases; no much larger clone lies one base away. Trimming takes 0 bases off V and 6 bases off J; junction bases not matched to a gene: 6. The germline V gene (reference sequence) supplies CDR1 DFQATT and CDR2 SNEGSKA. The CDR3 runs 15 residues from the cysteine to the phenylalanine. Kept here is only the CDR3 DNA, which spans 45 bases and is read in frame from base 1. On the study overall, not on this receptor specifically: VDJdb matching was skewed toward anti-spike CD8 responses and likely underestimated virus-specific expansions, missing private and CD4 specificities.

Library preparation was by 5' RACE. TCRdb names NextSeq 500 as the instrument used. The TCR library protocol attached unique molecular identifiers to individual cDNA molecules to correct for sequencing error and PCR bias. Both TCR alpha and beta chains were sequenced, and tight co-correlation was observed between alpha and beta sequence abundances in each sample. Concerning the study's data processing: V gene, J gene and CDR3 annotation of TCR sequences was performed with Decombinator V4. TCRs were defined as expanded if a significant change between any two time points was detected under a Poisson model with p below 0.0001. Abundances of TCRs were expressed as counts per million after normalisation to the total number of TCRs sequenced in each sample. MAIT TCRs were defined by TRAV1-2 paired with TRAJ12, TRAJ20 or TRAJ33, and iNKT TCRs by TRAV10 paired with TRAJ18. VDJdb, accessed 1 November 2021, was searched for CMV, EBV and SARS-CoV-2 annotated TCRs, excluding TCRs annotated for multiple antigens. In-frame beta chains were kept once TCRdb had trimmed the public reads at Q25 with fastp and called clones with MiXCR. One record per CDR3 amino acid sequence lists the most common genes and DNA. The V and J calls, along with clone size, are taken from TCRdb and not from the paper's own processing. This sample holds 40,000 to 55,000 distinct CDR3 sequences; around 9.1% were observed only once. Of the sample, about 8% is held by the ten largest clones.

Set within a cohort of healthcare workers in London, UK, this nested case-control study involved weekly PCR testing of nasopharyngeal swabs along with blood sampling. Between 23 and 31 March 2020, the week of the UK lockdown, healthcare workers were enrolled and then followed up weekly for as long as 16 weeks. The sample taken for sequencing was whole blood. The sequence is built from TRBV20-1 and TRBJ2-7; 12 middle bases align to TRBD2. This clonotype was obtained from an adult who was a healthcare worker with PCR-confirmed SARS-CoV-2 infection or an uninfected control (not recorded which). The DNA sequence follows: TGCAGTGCTAGAGATCGACTAGCGGGAGTCGGCGAGCAGTACTTC. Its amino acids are CSARDRLAGVGEQYF.